This TCR beta chain was recovered during a study of blood T cells in healthy people across ages. Study outcomes and limitations: The fall in TCR beta diversity per million T cells was roughly linear with age. Donor CMV status, an unknown factor, possibly confounded changes in expanded clonotypes.

Points on this clonotype: Its target is not known.

Next came a second PCR, run for about 6 to 12 cycles, which used a sample-barcoded 5' primer along with a J-beta primer mix. TCRdb re-derived calls from the 5' RACE reads in MiXCR, one entry per CDR3 protein. The table has about 2 million distinct CDR3 sequences, around half seen once; the top ten hold 2.1%. CDR1 MGHDK and CDR2 SYGVNS come from the germline V gene. Trimming pared 3 bases from V and 13 bases from J, leaving 12 bases between. The CDR3 runs 11 residues. Sequenced: blood. The receptor's source is a woman in her 40s in good health. The chain couples TRBV25-1 to TRBJ2-5; D may be TRBD2 (6 bases). The CDR3: CASSEVGGRYF. In DNA form, the CDR3 reads TGTGCCAGCAGTGAGGTCGGGGGTCGGTACTTC. Using reference TRBV25-1 and TRBJ2-5 for the parts outside the CDR3, the full variable domain is EADIYQTPRYLVIGTGKKITLECSQTMGHDKMYWYQQDPGMELHLIHYSYGVNSTEKGDLSSESTVSRIRTEHFPLTLESARPSHTSQYLCASSEVGGRYFGPGTRLLVL.